This note documents a single T cell receptor beta chain sequence. No antigen is known for it. No much larger clone is present one base from it, and per-base qualities are unavailable. The protocol used for the library was PCR. Sequencing was carried out with an Illumina HiSeq 4000. High-throughput sequencing was used to profile the TCR beta-chain CDR3 region of every patient. The study's own analysis went as follows. The researchers built a classifier to tell apart papillary thyroid cancer patients with distant metastasis, based on CDR3 differences among clinicopathological groups. Repertoire diversity was assessed with the Shannon index, and tumor-blood repertoire similarity with the Morisita-Horn index. TCRdb reworked the public reads: Q25 trimming with fastp, MiXCR clone assembly, productive beta chains retained. The V and J calls follow TCRdb's processing rather than the paper's. Recorded for this sample are about 42,000 clones; around 10% of them occurred a single time. About 9% of the sample rests with the top ten.

This specimen comes from a study of metastatic and nonmetastatic thyroid tumors (dated by TCRdb to 2018 to 2020). Describing the broader study: For patients with malignant and with benign thyroid disease, the researchers compared repertoires between peripheral blood samples and tumor or nodule tissue samples. Summary of the overall study and its limitations: In both blood and tumor samples, TCR beta diversity was reported to be significantly higher in malignant tumors than in benign nodules.

None of the patients had been given any treatment before thyroid surgery. Patient clinical samples collected from the early 2010s to the late 2010s were retrospectively analysed using T-cell receptor beta sequencing. The receptor was isolated from a male donor with papillary thyroid cancer or a benign thyroid nodule (not recorded which). Some clones in this sample may be carry-over from other donors' samples. Sequences were obtained from blood.

The CDR3 here reads CASSLLSRGDTGELFF. The nucleotide sequence is given as TGTGCCAGCAGCTTACTCTCGAGGGGCGACACCGGGGAGCTGTTTTTT. The V gene is TRBV7-3 and the J gene is TRBJ2-2; the D call is possibly TRBD1 or TRBD2, each sharing 5 bases. The CDR3 runs 16 residues from the cysteine to the phenylalanine. Only the CDR3 portion is preserved as DNA: 48 bases, with reading frame beginning at the first base. V is reduced by 2 bases and J by 3 bases, leaving a spacing of 13 bases between them. The germline V gene specifies SGHTA as CDR1 and FQGTGA as CDR2.